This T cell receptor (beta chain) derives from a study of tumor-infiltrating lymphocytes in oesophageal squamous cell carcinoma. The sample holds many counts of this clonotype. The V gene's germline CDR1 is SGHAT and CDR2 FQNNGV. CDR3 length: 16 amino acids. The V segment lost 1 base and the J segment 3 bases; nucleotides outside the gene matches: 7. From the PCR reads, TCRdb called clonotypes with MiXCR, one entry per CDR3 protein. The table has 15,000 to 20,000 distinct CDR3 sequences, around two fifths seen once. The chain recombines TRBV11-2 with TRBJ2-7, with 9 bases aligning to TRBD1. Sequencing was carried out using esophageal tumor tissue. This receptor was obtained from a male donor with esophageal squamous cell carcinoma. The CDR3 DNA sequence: TGTGCCAGCAGCTTAGTCCGCGGGACAGGGTTCTACGAGCAGTACTTC. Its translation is CASSLVRGTGFYEQYF.